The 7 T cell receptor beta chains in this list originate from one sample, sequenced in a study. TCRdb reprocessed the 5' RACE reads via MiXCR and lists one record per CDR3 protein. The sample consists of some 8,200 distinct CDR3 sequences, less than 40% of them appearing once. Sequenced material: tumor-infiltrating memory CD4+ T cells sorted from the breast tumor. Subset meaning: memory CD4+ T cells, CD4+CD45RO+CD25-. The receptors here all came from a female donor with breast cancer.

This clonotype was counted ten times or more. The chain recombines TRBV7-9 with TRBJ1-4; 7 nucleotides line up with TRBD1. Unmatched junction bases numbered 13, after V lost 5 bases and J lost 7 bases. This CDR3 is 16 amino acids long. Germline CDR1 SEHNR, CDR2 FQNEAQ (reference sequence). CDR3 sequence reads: CASSHRGEGAREKLFF. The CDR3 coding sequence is TGTGCCAGCAGCCACCGGGGTGAGGGGGCCCGTGAAAAACTGTTTTTT.

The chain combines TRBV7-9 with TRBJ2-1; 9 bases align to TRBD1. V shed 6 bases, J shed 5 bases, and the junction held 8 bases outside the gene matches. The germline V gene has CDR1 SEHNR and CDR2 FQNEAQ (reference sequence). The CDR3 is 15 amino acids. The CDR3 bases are TGTGCCAGCAGAACACAGGGGGCGCCCCACAATGAGCAGTTCTTC. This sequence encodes CASRTQGAPHNEQFF. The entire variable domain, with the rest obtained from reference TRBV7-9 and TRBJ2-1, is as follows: DTGVSQNPRHKITKRGQNVTFRCDPISEHNRLYWYRQTLGQGPEFLTYFQNEAQLEKSRLLSDRFSAERPKGSFSTLEIQRTEQGDSAMYLCASRTQGAPHNEQFFGPGTRLTVL.

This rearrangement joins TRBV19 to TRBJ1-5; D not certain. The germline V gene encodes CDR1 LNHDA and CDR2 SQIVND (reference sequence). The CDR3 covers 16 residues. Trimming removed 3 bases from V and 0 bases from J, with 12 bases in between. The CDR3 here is CASSIGSHDSNQPQHF. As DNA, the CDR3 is TGTGCCAGTAGTATCGGAAGCCATGATAGCAATCAGCCCCAGCATTTT. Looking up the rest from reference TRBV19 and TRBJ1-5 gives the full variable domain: DGGITQSPKYLFRKEGQNVTLSCEQNLNHDAMYWYRQDPGQGLRLIYYSQIVNDFQKGDIAEGYSVSREKKESFPLTVTSAQKNPTAFYLCASSIGSHDSNQPQHFGDGTRLSIL.

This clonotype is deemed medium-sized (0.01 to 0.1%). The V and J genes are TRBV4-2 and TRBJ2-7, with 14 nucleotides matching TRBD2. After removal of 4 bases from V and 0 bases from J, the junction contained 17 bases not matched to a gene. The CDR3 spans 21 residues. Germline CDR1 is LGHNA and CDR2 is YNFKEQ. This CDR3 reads CASSRDPAGGLAGAISYEQYF. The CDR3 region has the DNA TGTGCCAGCAGCCGAGACCCCGCAGGGGGACTAGCGGGGGCCATCTCCTACGAGCAGTACTTC.

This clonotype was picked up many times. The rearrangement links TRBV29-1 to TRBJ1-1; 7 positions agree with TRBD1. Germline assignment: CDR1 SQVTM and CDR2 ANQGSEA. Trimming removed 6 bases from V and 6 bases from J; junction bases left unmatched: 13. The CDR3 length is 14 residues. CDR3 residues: CSVVINRGRAEAFF. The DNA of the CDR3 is TGCAGCGTCGTAATCAACAGGGGCAGGGCTGAAGCTTTCTTT.

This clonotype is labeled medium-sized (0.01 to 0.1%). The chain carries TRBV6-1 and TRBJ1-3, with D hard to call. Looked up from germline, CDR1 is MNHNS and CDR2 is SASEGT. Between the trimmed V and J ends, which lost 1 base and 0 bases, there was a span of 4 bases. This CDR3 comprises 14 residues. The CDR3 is CASSEGYSGNTIYF. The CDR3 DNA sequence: TGTGCCAGCAGTGAAGGGTACTCTGGAAACACCATATATTTT.

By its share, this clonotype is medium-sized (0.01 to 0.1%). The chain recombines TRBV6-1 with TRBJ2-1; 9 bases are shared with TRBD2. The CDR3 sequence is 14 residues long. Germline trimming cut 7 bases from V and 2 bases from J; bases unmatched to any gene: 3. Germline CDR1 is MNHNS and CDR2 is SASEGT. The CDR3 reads CASTVAGAYNEQFF. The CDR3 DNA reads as TGTGCCAGCACCGTAGCGGGGGCCTACAATGAGCAGTTCTTC.